These 17 T cell receptor beta chains originate from one sample sequenced in a study of T cells in Graves' hyperthyroidism and ophthalmopathy. Authors of the study amplified TCR beta CDR3 regions from RNA transcripts. The primer set for the first-round RT-PCR of the TCR CDR3 was HTBI. TCRdb analysed the multiplex PCR reads with MiXCR anew, one entry per CDR3 protein. Found here are about 460,000 distinct CDR3 sequences, roughly 22% of them singletons; the top ten hold 45% to 55%. Material for sequencing was blood. Source of these receptors: a woman in her 70s with Graves' ophthalmopathy.

Comments on this clonotype: Possible read error: a much larger clone is one base away. The genes are TRBV3-1 and TRBJ2-7; TRBD1 is a possible D gene (5 bases). This CDR3 comprises 11 residues. CDR1 and CDR2 (germline): LGHDT, YNNKEL (reference sequence). CDR3 protein: CANSHTGEQYF. DNA of the CDR3: TGTGCCAACAGCCACACAGGCGAGCAGTACTTC.

On this clonotype itself: A much larger clonotype is one base distant, so this may be a read error. The chain uses TRBV28 and TRBJ1-2; D not certain. Germline assignment: CDR1 MDHEN and CDR2 SYDVKM. The CDR3 runs 16 residues. The ends were cut back, 5 bases at V and 5 bases at J, with 21 bases in the middle. The CDR3 here is CASSPIIRGFDYGYTF. The CDR3 DNA reads TGTGCCAGCAGTCCAATCATACGGGGTTTTGATTATGGCTACACCTTC.

V gene TRBV19 combines with J gene TRBJ2-2; D is perhaps TRBD1 (6 bases). Trimming removed 3 bases from V and 4 bases from J, with 9 bases in between. This CDR3 has 14 amino acids. The germline V gene encodes CDR1 LNHDA and CDR2 SQIVND (reference sequence). The CDR3 nucleotides are TGTGCCAGTAGTATGCAGGGGACCACCGGGGAGCTGTTTTTT. It translates to CASSMQGTTGELFF.

V is TRBV6-1 and J is TRBJ2-3; unclear D gene. Germline assignment: CDR1 MNHNS and CDR2 SASEGT. The V gene lost 5 bases and the J gene lost 7 bases, with 10 bases spanning the gap. The CDR3 is 12 residues long. The CDR3 protein is CASSLRPNTQYF. CDR3 in DNA: TGTGCCAGCAGTCTCCGACCCAATACGCAGTATTTT.

A word on this clonotype: Being one base from a much bigger clone, this may be a read error. The chain carries TRBV6-1 and TRBJ2-2; TRBD1 agrees at 10 bases. In germline, CDR1 is MNHNS, CDR2 SASEGT. The CDR3 covers 15 residues. The CDR3 sequence is CASGNRDRGTGEPFF. CDR3 coding DNA: TGTGCCAGCGGAAACCGGGACAGGGGCACCGGGGAGCCGTTTTTT.

This clonotype was seen a few times. J is TRBJ1-2 and V is TRBV15, with 7 positions matching TRBD1. Germline values: CDR1 LNHNV, CDR2 YYDKDF (reference sequence). V gave up 5 bases and J gave up 1 base; unmatched junction bases: 1. This CDR3 comprises 13 residues. The CDR3 is CATSQGDNYGYTF. CDR3 DNA sequence: TGTGCCACCAGCCAGGGGGATAACTATGGCTACACCTTC.

This clonotype was seen ten or more times. The chain uses TRBV3-1 and TRBJ2-2; D is unclear. The V end lost 1 base, the J end lost 1 base, and 4 bases lay between the germline ends. This CDR3 spans 14 amino acids. CDR1 is LGHDT, CDR2 YNNKEL, per germline (reference sequence). The CDR3 protein is CASSQVGNTGELFF. As DNA, the CDR3 is TGTGCCAGCAGCCAAGTGGGGAACACCGGGGAGCTGTTTTTT.

This clonotype was seen repeatedly, ten times or more. The chain is built from TRBV20-1 and TRBJ2-5; D perhaps matches TRBD1 (6 bases). CDR3 length equals 14 residues. V lost 0 bases, J lost 4 bases, and 12 bases lay in between. Germline-derived CDR1 and CDR2 are DFQATT and SNEGSKA (reference sequence). This chain's CDR3 is CSARDLNRAETQYF. The DNA for the CDR3 is TGCAGTGCTAGAGACCTGAACAGGGCAGAGACCCAGTACTTC.

To note about this clonotype: One base away lies a much larger clone, so this may be a sequencing read error. CDR3 nucleotides: TGTGCCAGCATGGGGAGGACTGGGGCCAACGTCCTGACTTTC. Residues: CASMGRTGANVLTF. V gene TRBV28 combines with J gene TRBJ2-6; possibly TRBD2 for D (6 bases). V was pared by 7 bases and J by 2 bases, with 9 bases between. Germline lookup yields CDR1 MDHEN and CDR2 SYDVKM. The CDR3 length is 14 residues.

The table lists this clonotype with many counts. The rearrangement uses TRBV2 and TRBJ2-7; no definite D call. This CDR3 is built from 13 residues. Germline lookup yields CDR1 SNHLY and CDR2 FYNNEI. Trimming stripped 3 bases from V and 2 bases from J, with 8 bases between. CDR3 bases: TGTGCCAGCAGTGAGCTAGGTACCTACGAGCAGTACTTC. It codes for CASSELGTYEQYF.

This chain links TRBV5-1 with TRBJ2-7, with 10 nucleotides matching TRBD2. This CDR3 comprises 15 residues. Per germline, CDR1 SGHRS and CDR2 YFSETQ. V lost 5 bases to trimming and J lost 6 bases; unmatched junction nucleotides: 11. The DNA for the CDR3 is TGCGCCAGCAGTGAAGAACTAGCGGGAATCCGCGAGCAGTACTTC. Its protein product is CASSEELAGIREQYF.

This chain uses TRBV4-1 with TRBJ2-5; no clear D gene. In germline, CDR1 is MGHRA, CDR2 YSYEKL. Trimming shortened V by 1 base and J by 2 bases, and 17 bases separated the two germline ends. This CDR3 has 17 residues. CDR3 sequence reads: CASSQGIQQTRQETQYF. CDR3 in DNA: TGCGCCAGCAGCCAAGGAATCCAACAAACACGGCAAGAGACCCAGTACTTC.

In this sample, this clonotype turned up a few times. The chain employs TRBV12-3 or TRBV12-4 and TRBJ2-4; 12 nucleotides match TRBD2. The CDR3 covers 18 residues. After removal of 5 bases from V and 8 bases from J, the junction contained 16 bases not matched to a gene. CDR3 in DNA: TGTGCCAGCAGTCCAATACTAGCGGGAGGACGAAGGAAGTACATTCAGTACTTC. Translation: CASSPILAGGRRKYIQYF.

In this sample, this clonotype turned up many times. The chain uses TRBV12-3 or TRBV12-4 and TRBJ2-7; the match to TRBD2 covers 13 bases. The CDR3 has 15 amino acids. V was pared by 5 bases and J by 4 bases, with 5 bases of the junction left unmatched. This CDR3 is CASSPRTSGGYEQYF. CDR3 bases: TGTGCCAGCAGTCCACGGACTAGCGGGGGATACGAGCAGTACTTC.

The V and J genes are TRBV3-1 and TRBJ2-3; 13 bases map to TRBD2. V shed 1 base and J 5 bases; nucleotides not matched to a gene: 3. Germline V gene lookup returns CDR1 LGHDT and CDR2 YNNKEL (reference sequence). The CDR3 has 16 amino acids. CDR3 nucleotide sequence: TGTGCCAGCAGCCAAGGGACTAGCGGGAGAATAGATACGCAGTATTTT. This translates into CASSQGTSGRIDTQYF.

This chain joins TRBV12-3 or TRBV12-4 and TRBJ2-2; D is undetermined. V lost 8 bases to trimming and J lost 1 base, with 8 bases between them. This CDR3 has 13 residues. This CDR3 is CASGWGNTGELFF. DNA of the CDR3: TGTGCCAGCGGCTGGGGGAACACCGGGGAGCTGTTTTTT.

The V gene is TRBV5-8, the J gene TRBJ2-5; 7 bases map to TRBD2. Unmatched junction bases numbered 3, after V lost 0 bases and J lost 4 bases. This CDR3 is built from 14 residues. Germline lookup yields CDR1 SGHTS and CDR2 YDEGEE. The CDR3 here is CASSLDVAGETQYF. The CDR3 nucleotides read TGTGCCAGCAGCTTGGACGTAGCGGGAGAGACCCAGTACTTC.